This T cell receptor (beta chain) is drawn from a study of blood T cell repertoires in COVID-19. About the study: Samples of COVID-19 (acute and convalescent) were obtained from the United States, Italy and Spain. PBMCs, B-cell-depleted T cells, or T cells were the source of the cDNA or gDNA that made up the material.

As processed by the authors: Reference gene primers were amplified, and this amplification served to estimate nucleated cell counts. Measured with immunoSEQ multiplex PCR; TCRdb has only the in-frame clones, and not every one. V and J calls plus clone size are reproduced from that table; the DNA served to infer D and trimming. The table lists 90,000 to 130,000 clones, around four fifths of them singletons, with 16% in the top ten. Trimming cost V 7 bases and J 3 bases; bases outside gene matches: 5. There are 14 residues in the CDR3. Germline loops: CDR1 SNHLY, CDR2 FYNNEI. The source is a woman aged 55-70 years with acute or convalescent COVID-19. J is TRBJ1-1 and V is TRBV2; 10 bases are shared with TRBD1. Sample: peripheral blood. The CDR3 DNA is TGTGCCAGCACCTTAGGACAGGGGGACACTGAAGCTTTCTTT. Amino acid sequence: CASTLGQGDTEAFF.